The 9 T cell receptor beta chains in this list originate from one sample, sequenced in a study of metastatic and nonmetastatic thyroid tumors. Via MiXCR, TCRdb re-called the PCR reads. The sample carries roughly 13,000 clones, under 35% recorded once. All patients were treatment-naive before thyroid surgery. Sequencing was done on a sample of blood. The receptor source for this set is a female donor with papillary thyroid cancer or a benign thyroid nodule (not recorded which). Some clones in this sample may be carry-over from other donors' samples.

The CDR3 sequence is CASSPGTGYGYTF. The CDR3 bases are TGTGCCAGCAGCCCGGGGACAGGTTATGGCTACACCTTC. V and J are TRBV11-2 and TRBJ1-2; 8 positions match TRBD1. The trim removed 5 bases at V and 5 bases at J, leaving 4 bases unmatched. Germline V CDR1 and CDR2: SGHAT, FQNNGV. CDR3 length: 13 amino acids.

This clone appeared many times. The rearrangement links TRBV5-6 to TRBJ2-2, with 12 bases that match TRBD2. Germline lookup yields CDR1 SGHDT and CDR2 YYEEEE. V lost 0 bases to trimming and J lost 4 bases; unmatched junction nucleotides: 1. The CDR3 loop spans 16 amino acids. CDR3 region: CASSLGTSGATGELFF. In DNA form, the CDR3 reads TGTGCCAGCAGCTTGGGGACTAGCGGGGCCACCGGGGAGCTGTTTTTT.

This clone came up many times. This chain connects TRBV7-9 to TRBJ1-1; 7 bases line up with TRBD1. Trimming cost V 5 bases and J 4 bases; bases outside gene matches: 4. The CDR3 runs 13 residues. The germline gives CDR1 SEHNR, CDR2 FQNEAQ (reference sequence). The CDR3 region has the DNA TGTGCCAGCAGCGTCACAGGGGTCACTGAAGCTTTCTTT. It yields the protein CASSVTGVTEAFF.

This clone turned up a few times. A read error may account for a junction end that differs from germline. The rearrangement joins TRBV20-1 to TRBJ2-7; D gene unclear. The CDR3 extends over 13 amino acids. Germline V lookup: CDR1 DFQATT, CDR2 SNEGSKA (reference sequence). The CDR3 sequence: CGASGRKPYGQYF. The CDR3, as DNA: TGCGGTGCTAGTGGCAGGAAACCCTACGGGCAGTACTTC.

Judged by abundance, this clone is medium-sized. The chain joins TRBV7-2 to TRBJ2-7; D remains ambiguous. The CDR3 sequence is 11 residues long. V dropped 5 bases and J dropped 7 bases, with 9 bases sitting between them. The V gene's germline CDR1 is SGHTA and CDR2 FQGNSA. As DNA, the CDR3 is TGTGCCAGCAGCCTCCACAGAGAGCAGTACTTC. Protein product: CASSLHREQYF. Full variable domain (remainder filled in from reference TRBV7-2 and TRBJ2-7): GAGVSQSPSNKVTEKGKDVELRCDPISGHTALYWYRQSLGQGLEFLIYFQGNSAPDKSGLPSDRFSAERTGGSVSTLTIQRTQQEDSAVYLCASSLHREQYFGPGTRLTVT.

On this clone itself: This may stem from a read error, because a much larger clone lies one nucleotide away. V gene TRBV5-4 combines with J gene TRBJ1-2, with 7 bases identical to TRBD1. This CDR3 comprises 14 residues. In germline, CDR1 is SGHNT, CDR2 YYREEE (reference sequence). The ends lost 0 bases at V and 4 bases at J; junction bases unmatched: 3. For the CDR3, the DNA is TGTGCCAGCAGCTTGGCGACAGGGTTCTATGGCTACACCTTC. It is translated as CASSLATGFYGYTF.

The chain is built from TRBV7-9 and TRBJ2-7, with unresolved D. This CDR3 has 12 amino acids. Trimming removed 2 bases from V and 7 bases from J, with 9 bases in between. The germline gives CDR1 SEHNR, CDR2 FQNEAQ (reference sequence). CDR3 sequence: CASSLSGPEQYF. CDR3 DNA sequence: TGTGCCAGCAGCTTATCGGGCCCGGAGCAGTACTTC.

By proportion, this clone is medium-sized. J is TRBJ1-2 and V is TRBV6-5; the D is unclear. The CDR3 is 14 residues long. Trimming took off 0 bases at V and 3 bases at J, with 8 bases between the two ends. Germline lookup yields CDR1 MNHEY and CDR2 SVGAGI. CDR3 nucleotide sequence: TGTGCCAGCAGTTACTCGATCGGTTACTATGGCTACACCTTC. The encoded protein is CASSYSIGYYGYTF.

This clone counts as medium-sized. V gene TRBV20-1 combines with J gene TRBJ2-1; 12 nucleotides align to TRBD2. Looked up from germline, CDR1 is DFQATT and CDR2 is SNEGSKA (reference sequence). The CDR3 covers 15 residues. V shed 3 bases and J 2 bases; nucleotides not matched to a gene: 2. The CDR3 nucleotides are TGCAGTGCTAGGGGACTAGCGGGCGCCTACAATGAGCAGTTCTTC. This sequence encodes CSARGLAGAYNEQFF.